The source of this T cell receptor beta chain is a study of T cell changes during pregnancy in multiple sclerosis. The CDR3 has 11 residues. Per germline, CDR1 LNHDA and CDR2 SQIVND (reference sequence). Using immunoSEQ multiplex PCR, the repertoire was profiled, and TCRdb retains in-frame clones only, with some absent. The sample holds 30,000 to 45,000 clones, around 90% seen once. In the case of this clone: At one boundary the junction diverges from the germline segment, which might be a read error.

The chain carries TRBV19 and TRBJ1-2; 8 bases match TRBD1. The origin of this receptor is a female donor with multiple sclerosis, enrolled in a pregnancy study. This specimen was CD4+ T cells from peripheral blood mononuclear cells, taken in the third trimester of pregnancy. The CDR3 sequence is CASRKRDRFIF. The CDR3, as DNA: TGTGCCAGTAGGAAGAGGGACAGGTTTATCTTC.